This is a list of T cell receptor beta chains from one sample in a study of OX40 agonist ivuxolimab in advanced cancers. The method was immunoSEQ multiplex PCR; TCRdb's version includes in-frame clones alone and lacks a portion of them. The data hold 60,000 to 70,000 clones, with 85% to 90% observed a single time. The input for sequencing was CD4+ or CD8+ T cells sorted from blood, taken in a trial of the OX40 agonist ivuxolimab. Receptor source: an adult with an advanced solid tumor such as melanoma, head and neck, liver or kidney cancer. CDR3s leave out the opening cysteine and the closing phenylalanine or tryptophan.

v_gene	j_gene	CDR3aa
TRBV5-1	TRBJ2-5	ASSLGAGETQY
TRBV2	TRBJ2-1	ASNRPGTSGSYNEQF
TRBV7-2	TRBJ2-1	ASSLAGGRDEQF
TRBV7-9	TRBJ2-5	ASSLWTDQETQY
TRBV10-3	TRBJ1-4	AISEREGGTGNEKLF
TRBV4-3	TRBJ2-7	ASGPTGGEDFRGQY
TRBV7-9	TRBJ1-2	ASSLWGAQGYT
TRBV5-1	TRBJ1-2	ASSLGQSGGYT
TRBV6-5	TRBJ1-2	ASSWDGYGYT
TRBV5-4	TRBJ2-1	ASSLEGTLSYNEQF
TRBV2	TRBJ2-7	ATSSGRGYEQY
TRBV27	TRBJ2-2	ASSLSTLQGRELF
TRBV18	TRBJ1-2	ASSPAAGENYGYT
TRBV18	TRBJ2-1	ASSPDRNNEQF
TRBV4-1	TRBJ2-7	ASSQVTGTGSYEQY
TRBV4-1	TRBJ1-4	ASSHRGGDSNEKLF
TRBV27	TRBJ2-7	ASSQTSGESYEQY
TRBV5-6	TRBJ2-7	ASSGQGLAGDEQY
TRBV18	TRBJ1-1	ASQNSVRSFGAEAF
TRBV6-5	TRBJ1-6	ASSPGTSGGSLH
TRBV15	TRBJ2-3	ATTGQGTDTQY
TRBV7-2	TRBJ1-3	ASSPQMGLGNTIY
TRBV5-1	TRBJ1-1	ASSRQLNTEAF
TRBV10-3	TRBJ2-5	AISELETQY
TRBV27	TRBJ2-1	ASSYGTGLNNEQF
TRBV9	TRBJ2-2	ASSVEARAPTTGELF
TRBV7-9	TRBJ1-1	ASSFPSGATEAF
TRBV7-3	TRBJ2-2	ASSFGPTGELF
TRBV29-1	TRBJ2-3	SGGGVDTQY
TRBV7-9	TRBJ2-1	ASSPRQAYNEQF
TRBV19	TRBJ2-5	ASSIWGSGETQY
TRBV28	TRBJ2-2	ASSRVNTGELF
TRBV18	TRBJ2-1	ASASIQGQGGNEQF
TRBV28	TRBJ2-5	ASRPGSTWGTQY
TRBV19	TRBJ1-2	ASTSGQTNGYT
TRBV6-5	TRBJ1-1	ASSYSLTEAF
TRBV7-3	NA	ASSLGLTDEQY
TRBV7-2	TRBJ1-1	ASSLRSPTEAF
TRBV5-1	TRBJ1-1	ASSLVGDTEAF
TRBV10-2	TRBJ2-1	ASRRTGTGGNEQF
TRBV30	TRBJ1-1	AWSGGTGNTEAF